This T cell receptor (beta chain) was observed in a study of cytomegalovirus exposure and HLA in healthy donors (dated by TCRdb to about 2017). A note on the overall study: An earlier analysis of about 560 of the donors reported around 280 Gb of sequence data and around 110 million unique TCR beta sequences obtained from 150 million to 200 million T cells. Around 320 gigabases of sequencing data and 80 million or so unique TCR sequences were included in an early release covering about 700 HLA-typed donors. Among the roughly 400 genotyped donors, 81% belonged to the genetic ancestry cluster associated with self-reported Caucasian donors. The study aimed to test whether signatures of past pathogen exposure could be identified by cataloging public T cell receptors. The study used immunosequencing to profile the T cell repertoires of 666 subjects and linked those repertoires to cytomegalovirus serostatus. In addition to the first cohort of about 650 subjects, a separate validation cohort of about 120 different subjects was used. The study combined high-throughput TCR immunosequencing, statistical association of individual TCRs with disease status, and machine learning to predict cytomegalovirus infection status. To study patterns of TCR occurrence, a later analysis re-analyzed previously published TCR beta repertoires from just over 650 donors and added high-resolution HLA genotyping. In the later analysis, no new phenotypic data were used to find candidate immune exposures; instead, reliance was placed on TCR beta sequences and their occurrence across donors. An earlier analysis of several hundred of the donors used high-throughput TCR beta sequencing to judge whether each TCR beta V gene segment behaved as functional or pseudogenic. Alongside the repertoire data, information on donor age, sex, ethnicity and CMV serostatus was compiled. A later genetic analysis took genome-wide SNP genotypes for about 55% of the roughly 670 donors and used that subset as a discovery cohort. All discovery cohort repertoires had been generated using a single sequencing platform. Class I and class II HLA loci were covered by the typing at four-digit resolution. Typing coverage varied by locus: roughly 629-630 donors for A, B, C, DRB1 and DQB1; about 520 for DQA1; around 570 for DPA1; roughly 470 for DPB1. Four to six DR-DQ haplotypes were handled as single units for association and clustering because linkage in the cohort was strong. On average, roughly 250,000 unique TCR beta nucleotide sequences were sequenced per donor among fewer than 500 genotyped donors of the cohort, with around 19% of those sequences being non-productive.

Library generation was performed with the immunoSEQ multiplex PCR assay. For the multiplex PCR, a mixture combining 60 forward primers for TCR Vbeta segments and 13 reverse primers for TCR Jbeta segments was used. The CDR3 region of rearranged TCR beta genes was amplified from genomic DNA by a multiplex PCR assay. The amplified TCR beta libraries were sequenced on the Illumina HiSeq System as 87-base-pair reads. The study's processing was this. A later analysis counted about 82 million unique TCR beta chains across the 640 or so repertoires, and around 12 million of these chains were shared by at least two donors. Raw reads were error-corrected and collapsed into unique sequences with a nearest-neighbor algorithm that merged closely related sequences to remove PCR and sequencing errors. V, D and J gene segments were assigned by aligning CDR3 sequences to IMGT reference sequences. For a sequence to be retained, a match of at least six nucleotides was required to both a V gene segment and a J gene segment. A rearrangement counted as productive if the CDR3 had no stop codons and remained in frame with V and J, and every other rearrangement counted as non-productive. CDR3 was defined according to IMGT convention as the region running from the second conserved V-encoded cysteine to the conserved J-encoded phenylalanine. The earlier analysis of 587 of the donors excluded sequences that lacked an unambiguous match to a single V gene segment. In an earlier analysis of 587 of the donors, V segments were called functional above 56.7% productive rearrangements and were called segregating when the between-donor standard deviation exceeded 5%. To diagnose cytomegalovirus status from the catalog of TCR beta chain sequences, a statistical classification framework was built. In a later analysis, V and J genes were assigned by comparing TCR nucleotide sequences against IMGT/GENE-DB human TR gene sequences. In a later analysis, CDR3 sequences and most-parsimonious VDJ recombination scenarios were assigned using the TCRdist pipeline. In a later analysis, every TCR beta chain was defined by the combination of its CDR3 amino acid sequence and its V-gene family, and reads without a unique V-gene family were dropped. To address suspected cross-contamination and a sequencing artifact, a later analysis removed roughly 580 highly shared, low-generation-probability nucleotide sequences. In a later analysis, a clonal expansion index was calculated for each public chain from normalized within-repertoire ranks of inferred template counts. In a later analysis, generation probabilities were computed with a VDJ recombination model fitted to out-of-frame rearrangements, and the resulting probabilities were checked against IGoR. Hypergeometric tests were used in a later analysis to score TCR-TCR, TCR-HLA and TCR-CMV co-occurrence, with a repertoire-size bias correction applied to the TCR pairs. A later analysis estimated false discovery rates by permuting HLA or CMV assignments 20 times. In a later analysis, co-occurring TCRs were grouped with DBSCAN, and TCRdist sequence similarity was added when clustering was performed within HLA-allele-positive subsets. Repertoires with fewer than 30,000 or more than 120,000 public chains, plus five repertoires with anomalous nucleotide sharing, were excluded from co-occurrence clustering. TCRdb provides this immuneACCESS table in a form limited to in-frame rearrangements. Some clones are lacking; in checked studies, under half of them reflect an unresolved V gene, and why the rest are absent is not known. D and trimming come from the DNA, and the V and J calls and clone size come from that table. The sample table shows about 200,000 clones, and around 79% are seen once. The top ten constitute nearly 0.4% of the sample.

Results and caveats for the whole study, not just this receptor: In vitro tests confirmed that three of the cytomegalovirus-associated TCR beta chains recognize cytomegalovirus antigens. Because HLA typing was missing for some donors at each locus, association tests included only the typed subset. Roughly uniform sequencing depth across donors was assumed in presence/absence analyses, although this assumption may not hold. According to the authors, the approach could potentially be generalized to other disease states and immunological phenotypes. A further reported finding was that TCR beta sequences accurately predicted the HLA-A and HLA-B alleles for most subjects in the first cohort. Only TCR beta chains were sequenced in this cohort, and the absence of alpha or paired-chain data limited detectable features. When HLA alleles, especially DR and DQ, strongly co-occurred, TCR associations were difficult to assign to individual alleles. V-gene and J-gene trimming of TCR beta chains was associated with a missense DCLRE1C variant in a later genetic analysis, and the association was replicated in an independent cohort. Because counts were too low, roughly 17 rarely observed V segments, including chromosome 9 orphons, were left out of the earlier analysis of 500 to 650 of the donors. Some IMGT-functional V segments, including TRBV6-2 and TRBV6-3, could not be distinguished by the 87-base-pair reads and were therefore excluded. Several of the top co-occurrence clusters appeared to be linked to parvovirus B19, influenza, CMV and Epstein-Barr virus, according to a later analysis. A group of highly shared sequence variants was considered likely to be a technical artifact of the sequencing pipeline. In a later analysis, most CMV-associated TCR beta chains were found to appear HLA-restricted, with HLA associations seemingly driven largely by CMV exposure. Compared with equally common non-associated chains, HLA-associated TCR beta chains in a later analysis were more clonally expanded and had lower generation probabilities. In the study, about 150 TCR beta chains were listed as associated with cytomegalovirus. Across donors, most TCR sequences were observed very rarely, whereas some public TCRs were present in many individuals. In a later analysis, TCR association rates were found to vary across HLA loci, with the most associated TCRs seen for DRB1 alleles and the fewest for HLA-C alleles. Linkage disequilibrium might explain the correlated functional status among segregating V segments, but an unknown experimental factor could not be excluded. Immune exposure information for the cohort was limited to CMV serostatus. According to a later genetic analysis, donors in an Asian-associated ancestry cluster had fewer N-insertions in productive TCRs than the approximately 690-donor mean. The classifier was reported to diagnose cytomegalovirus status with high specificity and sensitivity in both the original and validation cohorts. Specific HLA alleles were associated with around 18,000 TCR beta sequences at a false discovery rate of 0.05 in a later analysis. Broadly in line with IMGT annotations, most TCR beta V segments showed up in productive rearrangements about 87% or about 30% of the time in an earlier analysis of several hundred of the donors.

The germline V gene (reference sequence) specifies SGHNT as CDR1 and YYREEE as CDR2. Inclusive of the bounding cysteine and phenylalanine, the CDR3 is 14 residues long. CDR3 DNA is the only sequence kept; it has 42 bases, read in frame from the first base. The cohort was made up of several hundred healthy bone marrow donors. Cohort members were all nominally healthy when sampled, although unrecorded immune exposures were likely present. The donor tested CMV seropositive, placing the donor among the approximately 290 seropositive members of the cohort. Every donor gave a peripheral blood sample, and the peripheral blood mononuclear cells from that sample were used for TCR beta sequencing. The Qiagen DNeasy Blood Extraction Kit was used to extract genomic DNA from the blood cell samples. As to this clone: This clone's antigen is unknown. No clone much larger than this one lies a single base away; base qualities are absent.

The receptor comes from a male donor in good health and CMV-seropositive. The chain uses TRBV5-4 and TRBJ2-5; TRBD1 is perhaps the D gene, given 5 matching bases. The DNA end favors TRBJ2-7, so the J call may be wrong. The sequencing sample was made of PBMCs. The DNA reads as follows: TGTGCCAGCACCCCCCGGCAGGGCCTCGGCGAGCAGTACTTC. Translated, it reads CASTPRQGLGEQYF.